The clone carrying this T cell receptor beta chain qualifies as medium-sized (0.01 to 0.1%). The entry originates in a study of circulating CD8 cells and anti-PD-1 response in melanoma. Sorting of live CD3+CD8+TCRalphabeta+ cells by PD-1 and/or TIGIT gave four subsets. Each library started from about 14 ng of total RNA using the QIAseq Immune Repertoire TCR panel. From the reads, TCRdb called clonotypes with MiXCR, one entry per CDR3 protein. The table shows more than 1,500 distinct CDR3 sequences, with less than 8% occurring only once. The CDR3 is 12 amino acids. V dropped 5 bases and J dropped 9; count of bases not matched to a gene: 6. Germline CDR1 and CDR2: SQVTM and ANQGSEA.

The gene calls are TRBV29-1 and TRBJ2-1, with 8 bases aligning to TRBD1. The sequencing used CD8+ T cells from PBMCs, collected at baseline or after one month of anti-PD-1 therapy (not recorded which). The clonotype comes from a human donor with melanoma. The CDR3 coding sequence is TGCAGCGTTTTCCGGACAGGGCGTGAGCAGTTCTTC. It yields the protein CSVFRTGREQFF.